A selection of T cell receptor beta chains follows, all from one sample in a study of siplizumab effects on memory and regulatory T cells. Produced via immunoSEQ multiplex PCR; TCRdb's table is partial and in-frame only. The table records more than 85,000 clones, approximately 92% of them present only once. Sequencing input: CD4+ T cells sorted from blood. These receptors were collected from a human donor in good health. Some clones in this sample may be carry-over from other donors' samples. Both conserved end residues are part of each CDR3. D genes are given only for firm matches. The listing skips clone size in some rows; elsewhere it reads once, few, many or a size class.

clone_size,v_call,d_call,j_call,cdr3_nt,cdr3_aa
-,TRBV5-4,-,TRBJ2-1,TGTGCCAGCAGCCCAGGAGGGGACTACAATGAGCAGTTCTTC,CASSPGGDYNEQFF
-,TRBV2,TRBD2,TRBJ2-7,TGTGCCAGCAGTGAGTCGGGGGGGCGCGAGCAGTACTTC,CASSESGGREQYF
-,TRBV18,TRBD2,TRBJ2-5,TGTGCCAGCTCACCTGGACTAGCGGAAGAGACCCAGTACTTC,CASSPGLAEETQYF
-,TRBV2,-,TRBJ2-7,TGTGCCAGCAGTGGCGCCCCGCGCCCCCTCGAGCAGTACTTC,CASSGAPRPLEQYF
-,TRBV5-1,TRBD1,TRBJ2-5,TGCGCCAGCAGCTTGGGGGACAGCAAGCAGACCCAGTACTTC,CASSLGDSKQTQYF
-,TRBV5-4,-,TRBJ2-1,TGTGCCAGCAGTTTTACTAGCAACAATGAGCAGTTCTTC,CASSFTSNNEQFF
once,TRBV14,-,TRBJ1-2,TGTGCCAGCAGCCCCACAGGACAGAGCAACTATGGCTACACCTTC,CASSPTGQSNYGYTF
-,TRBV14,-,TRBJ2-5,TGTGCCAGCAGCCAAGGAGGGGCGGGGAAAGAGACCCAGTACTTC,CASSQGGAGKETQYF
once,TRBV15,-,TRBJ2-7,TGTGCCACCAGCAGAGATACAGGCCAGCAATACGAGCAGTACTTC,CATSRDTGQQYEQYF
-,TRBV5-5,-,TRBJ2-6,TGTGCCAGCAGCCTCCAGGGGGCCAACGTCCTGACTTTC,CASSLQGANVLTF
-,TRBV10-1,TRBD2,TRBJ2-5,TGCGCCAGCAGTGAGTCAGGGCTAGCGGGAGTCGAGACCCAGTACTTC,CASSESGLAGVETQYF
-,TRBV11-2,-,TRBJ2-1,TGTGCCAGCAGCGCCCAAACAGGGTGGGGGAATGAGCAGTTCTTC,CASSAQTGWGNEQFF
-,TRBV5-1,-,TRBJ2-2,TGCGCCAGCAGCTTGGATAGCACCGGGGAGCTGTTTTTT,CASSLDSTGELFF
-,TRBV18,TRBD2,TRBJ2-6,TGTGCCAGCGCCCAGACTAGCGGGAGGTCAGGGGCCAACGTCCTGACTTTC,CASAQTSGRSGANVLTF
-,TRBV6-1,-,TRBJ1-1,TGTGCCAGCAGTGCGTCCAGGGGGAACACTGAAGCTTTCTTT,CASSASRGNTEAFF
-,TRBV6-4,-,TRBJ2-1,TGTGCCAGCAGTGACCGTAACAATGAGCAGTTCTTC,CASSDRNNEQFF